Below are 3 T cell receptor beta chains sequenced from a single sample in a study of blood T cells in healthy people across ages. Primers used in a second PCR of about 6 to 11 cycles were a sample-barcoded 5' primer and a J-beta primer mix. TCRdb redid the calling of the 5' RACE reads with MiXCR, one entry per CDR3 protein. Among some 900,000 distinct CDR3 sequences listed, roughly 52% were seen once. What was sequenced was blood. Receptors were obtained from a man younger than 45 in good health.

This clonotype was recorded a few times. V is TRBV12-3 or TRBV12-4 and J is TRBJ2-3, with 11 bases fitting TRBD2. V lost 2 bases, J lost 3 bases, and 4 bases stayed unmatched. The CDR3 runs 16 residues. Here the CDR3 DNA reads TGTGCCAGCAGTTTAAGACTAGCGGGGTTTACAGATACGCAGTATTTT. Its translation is CASSLRLAGFTDTQYF.

V usage is TRBV7-2 and J usage is TRBJ2-3; D assignment may be TRBD1 or TRBD2 (5 bases each). V was clipped by 0 bases and J by 10 bases, with 23 bases between them. The CDR3 spans 17 residues. CDR1 and CDR2 (germline): SGHTA, FQGNSA. The CDR3 reads CASSLALQALPAGAQYF. CDR3 sequence (DNA): TGTGCCAGCAGCTTAGCTTTACAGGCCCTGCCGGCCGGGGCGCAGTATTTT.

The chain joins TRBV12-3 or TRBV12-4 to TRBJ1-5, with 8 bases aligning to TRBD1. V dropped 4 bases and J dropped 4; count of bases not matched to a gene: 9. The CDR3 sequence is 16 residues long. The CDR3 coding sequence is TGTGCCAGCAGTTCGAGACAGGGGATTGTAAATCAGCCCCAGCATTTT. Translating it yields CASSSRQGIVNQPQHF.